What follows are 6 T cell receptor beta chains derived from one specimen sequenced in a study of blood T cells in healthy people across ages. Using a J-beta primer mix together with a sample-barcoded 5' primer, a second PCR was run for about 6 to 12 cycles. TCRdb re-called the 5' RACE reads through MiXCR, storing one row per CDR3 protein. The sample lists 650,000 or so distinct CDR3 sequences; about 51% were seen once. The sequenced sample was blood. These receptors originate from a woman of 80 years or more in good health.

About this clonotype itself: This may stem from a read error, because a much larger clone lies one nucleotide away. The genes are TRBV7-9 and TRBJ2-1, with D perhaps TRBD2 (5 bases). The DNA end is more similar to TRBJ2-7, so the J call may be wrong. The length of the CDR3 is 15 residues. From germline, CDR1 is SEHNR and CDR2 FQNEAQ (reference sequence). The CDR3: CASSLERASYNEQYF. Here the CDR3 DNA reads TGTGCCAGCAGCTTAGAGAGGGCTTCCTACAATGAGCAGTACTTC.

This clonotype was counted a few times. The chain carries TRBV20-1 and TRBJ2-7; no firm D call. The germline V and J ends were trimmed by 0 bases and 3 bases, with 12 bases remaining between them. This CDR3 spans 14 amino acids. Germline V gives CDR1 DFQATT, CDR2 SNEGSKA (reference sequence). The CDR3 region is CSARELLTGYEQYF. Here the CDR3 DNA reads TGCAGTGCTAGAGAGCTCCTCACGGGCTACGAGCAGTACTTC.

Of note for this clonotype: One end of the junction varies from germline; a read error may be responsible. This chain links TRBV27 with TRBJ2-4; 9 bases map to TRBD2. The CDR3 contains 16 residues. Germline loops: CDR1 MNHEY, CDR2 SMNVEV (reference sequence). In DNA form, the CDR3 reads TGTACCAGCAGTATCGCGGGGGGGCTAGCCAAAAACATTCAGTACTTC. Translating gives CTSSIAGGLAKNIQYF.

This clonotype has just a few counts. The genes are TRBV5-1 and TRBJ2-1, with a tentative D call TRBD2 (6 bases). The germline V and J ends were trimmed by 3 bases and 2 bases, with 12 bases remaining between them. Germline CDR1 and CDR2: SGHRS and YFSETQ. This CDR3 has 15 amino acids. CDR3 residues: CASSYIWRAYNEQFF. The CDR3 region has the DNA TGCGCCAGCAGCTATATCTGGAGGGCCTACAATGAGCAGTTCTTC.

This clonotype showed up many times. The J gene is TRBJ2-3, the V gene TRBV7-2; D call uncertain. Germline CDR1 reads SGHTA; CDR2 reads FQGNSA. The CDR3 contains 14 residues. Trimming pared 0 bases from V and 7 bases from J, leaving 11 bases between. The CDR3 loop reads CASSLAGPPHTQYF. In nucleotides, the CDR3 is TGTGCCAGCAGCTTAGCCGGGCCTCCCCATACGCAGTATTTT.

This clonotype was counted a few times. This chain links TRBV5-1 with TRBJ2-7; D gene unclear. From germline, CDR1 is SGHRS and CDR2 YFSETQ. V lost 0 bases and J 0 bases, leaving 16 bases between the germline ends. The CDR3 totals 17 residues. This chain's CDR3 is CASSLDGPISSSYEQYF. The CDR3 DNA sequence: TGCGCCAGCAGCTTGGATGGACCGATTTCGAGCTCCTACGAGCAGTACTTC. The full variable domain, completed using reference TRBV5-1 and TRBJ2-7, is KAGVTQTPRYLIKTRGQQVTLSCSPISGHRSVSWYQQTPGQGLQFLFEYFSETQRNKGNFPGRFSGRQFSNSRSEMNVSTLELGDSALYLCASSLDGPISSSYEQYFGPGTRLTVT.